This is a list of T cell receptor beta chains from one sample in a study of identifying expanded T cells in peripheral blood. This table comes from immunoSEQ multiplex PCR, and its TCRdb copy is limited to in-frame clones, with some not included. Among tens of thousands of clones listed, less than 85% were seen once. Sequencing was performed on blood. The receptors derive from a person aged 18 to 75 in good health. The CDR3 runs from the conserved cysteine through the conserved F or W. Fields, in order: V gene, CDR3 protein.

V: TRBV7-5
CDR3: CARNVQPTRGIYEQYF

V: TRBV29-1
CDR3: CSVGTDNEKLFF

V: TRBV7-3
CDR3: CASSASTGKPYNEQFF

V: TRBV29-1
CDR3: CSVEASGIVNEQFF

V: TRBV7-3
CDR3: CASSLSGHLNTGELFF

V: TRBV9
CDR3: CASSVEDTGELFF

V: TRBV7-2
CDR3: CASRPTGGNTGELFF

V: TRBV6-5
CDR3: CASRSIAGATGELFF

V: TRBV20-1
CDR3: CSASGDGEAFF

V: TRBV6-1
CDR3: CASRPGQGAHEQYF

V: TRBV6-1
CDR3: CASKPDTFNEQYF

V: TRBV27
CDR3: CASRALQGRLAEAFF

V: TRBV7-8
CDR3: CASGLAGTDTQYF

V: TRBV12-5
CDR3: CASGLEVGGGYTF

V: TRBV5-1
CDR3: CASSRTEQSPLHF

V: TRBV20-1
CDR3: CSARVAETQYF

V: TRBV11-2
CDR3: CASSHRSYEQYF

V: TRBV19
CDR3: CASSTGLEDTQYF

V: TRBV6-1
CDR3: CASSAGGNVEQYF

V: TRBV5-1
CDR3: CASSLEGTEVGEKLFF

V: TRBV18
CDR3: CASSPKRGPRQPQHF

V: TRBV6-6
CDR3: CASRVRGLETQYF